Shown below are 2 T cell receptor beta chains from a single sample sequenced in a study of cytomegalovirus exposure and HLA in healthy donors. The protocol was immunoSEQ multiplex PCR, while the TCRdb copy is restricted to in-frame clones and leaves out a portion. The sample contains 150,000 to 250,000 clones, around 84% of which appear only once. The sample was PBMCs. Every receptor here comes from a woman between 25 and 40 years old in good health and CMV-seropositive.

V and J are TRBV5-1 and TRBJ2-5; TRBD1 aligns across 10 bases. CDR3 length: 15 residues. Germline V gives CDR1 SGHRS, CDR2 YFSETQ. Trimming cost V 4 bases and J 2 bases; bases outside gene matches: 5. CDR3 DNA sequence: TGCGCCAGCAGCCCGGGACAGGGGAGACAAGAGACCCAGTACTTC. Amino acids: CASSPGQGRQETQYF.

The chain recombines TRBV6-6 with TRBJ2-7, with D perhaps matching TRBD1 (5 bases). This CDR3 is built from 14 residues. Germline CDR1 reads MNHNY; CDR2 reads SVGAGI (reference sequence). The ends were cut back, 4 bases at V and 3 bases at J, with 13 bases in the middle. CDR3 residues: CASSFTQANYEQYF. The DNA for the CDR3 is TGTGCCAGCAGTTTTACACAGGCTAACTACGAGCAGTACTTC.